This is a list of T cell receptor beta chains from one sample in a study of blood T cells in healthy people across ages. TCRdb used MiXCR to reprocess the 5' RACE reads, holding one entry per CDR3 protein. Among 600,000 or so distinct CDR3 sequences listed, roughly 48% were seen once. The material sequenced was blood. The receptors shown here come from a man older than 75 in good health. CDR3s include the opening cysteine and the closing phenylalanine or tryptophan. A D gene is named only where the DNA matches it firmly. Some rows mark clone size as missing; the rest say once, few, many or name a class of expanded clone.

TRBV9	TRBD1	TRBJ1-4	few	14	CASSVTGGGEKLFF	TGTGCCAGCAGCGTGACAGGGGGCGGTGAAAAACTGTTTTTT
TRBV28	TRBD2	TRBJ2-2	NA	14	CASSGGRAVGELFF	TGTGCCAGCAGCGGCGGGAGGGCGGTCGGGGAGCTGTTTTTT
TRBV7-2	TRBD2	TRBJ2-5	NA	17	CASSLGGLAGDQETQYF	TGTGCCAGCAGCTTAGGGGGGCTAGCGGGAGATCAAGAGACCCAGTACTTC
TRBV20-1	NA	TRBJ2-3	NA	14	CSAVRQDSTDTQYF	TGCAGTGCAGTGAGACAGGATAGCACAGATACGCAGTATTTT
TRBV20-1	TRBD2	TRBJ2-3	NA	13	CSATDGGEFSQYF	TGCAGTGCTACCGACGGGGGGGAATTCTCGCAGTATTTT
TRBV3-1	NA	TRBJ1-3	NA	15	CASSQGPSVGNTIYF	TGTGCCAGCAGCCAAGGGCCCTCAGTTGGAAACACCATATATTTT
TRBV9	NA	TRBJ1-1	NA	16	CASSVAPPGKNTEAFF	TGTGCCAGCAGCGTAGCTCCCCCAGGGAAGAACACTGAAGCTTTCTTT
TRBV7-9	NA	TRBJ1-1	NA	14	CASSLGAGRTEAFF	TGTGCCAGCAGCTTAGGGGCAGGGCGTACTGAAGCTTTCTTT
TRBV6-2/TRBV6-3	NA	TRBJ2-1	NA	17	CASSYSSSFIRHHEQFF	TGTGCCAGCAGTTACTCGAGTAGTTTTATACGTCACCATGAGCAGTTCTTC
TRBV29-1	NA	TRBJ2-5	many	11	CSVGLGETQYF	TGCAGCGTTGGATTAGGAGAGACCCAGTACTTC
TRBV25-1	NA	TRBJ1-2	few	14	CASSERGASYGYTF	TGTGCCAGCAGTGAGCGGGGGGCGAGCTATGGCTACACCTTC
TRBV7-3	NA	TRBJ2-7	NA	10	CASSSFEQYF	TGTGCCAGCAGCTCCTTCGAGCAGTACTTC
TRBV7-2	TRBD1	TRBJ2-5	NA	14	CASSAQGGQETQYF	TGTGCCAGCAGCGCACAGGGGGGCCAAGAGACCCAGTACTTC
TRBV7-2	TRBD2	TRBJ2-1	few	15	CASSLGVGGAGEQFF	TGTGCCAGCAGCTTAGGGGTCGGGGGGGCAGGTGAGCAGTTCTTC
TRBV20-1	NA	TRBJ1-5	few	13	CSVQGEGNQPQHF	TGCAGTGTTCAGGGAGAGGGCAATCAGCCCCAGCATTTT
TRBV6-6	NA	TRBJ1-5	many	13	CASSYQDGQPQHF	TGTGCCAGCAGTTACCAGGACGGTCAGCCCCAGCATTTT
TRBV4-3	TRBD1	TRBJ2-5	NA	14	CASSQNRGPETQYF	TGCGCCAGCAGCCAGAACAGGGGGCCGGAGACCCAGTACTTC
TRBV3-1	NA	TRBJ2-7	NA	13	CASRGANLCEQYF	TGTGCCTCAAGGGGGGCCAATCTCTGCGAGCAGTACTTC